The 26 T cell receptor beta chains presented below share a single source sample, sequenced in a study of early T cells in non-severe SARS-CoV-2 infection (dated by TCRdb to 2020 to 2022). To prepare the library, 5' RACE was applied. TCRdb lists the instrument as NextSeq 500. TCRdb itself trimmed the public reads at Q25 with fastp, ran MiXCR and retained productive beta chains. CDR3 protein duplicates are merged, each entry listing the most common genes and DNA. Recorded for this sample are more than 20,000 distinct CDR3 sequences; about 5.6% of them occurred a single time. The biggest ten clones account for about 10% of the sample. The sequenced sample was whole blood. The receptors derive from an adult who was a healthcare worker with PCR-confirmed SARS-CoV-2 infection or an uninfected control (not recorded which).

This clonotype occurred a few times. The chain is built from TRBV5-1 and TRBJ2-3; no clear D gene. CDR1 and CDR2 (germline): SGHRS, YFSETQ. This CDR3 contains 13 residues. V was trimmed by 8 bases and J by 1 base, leaving 11 bases between them. Here the CDR3 DNA reads TGCGCCAGTAAAGACCCCGGCACAGATACGCAGTATTTT. Translated: CASKDPGTDTQYF.

In its sample, this clonotype was seen many times. This sequence joins TRBV20-1 and TRBJ2-1, with D possibly TRBD2 on 5 matching bases. The CDR3 contains 13 residues. Per the germline V gene, CDR1 is DFQATT and CDR2 is SNEGSKA (reference sequence). Trimming took 3 bases from V and 5 from J, leaving 11 bases between them. CDR3 nucleotide sequence: TGCAGTGCTAGTGACCTGGGAGACAATGAGCAGTTCTTC. Translating gives CSASDLGDNEQFF.

This clonotype was observed a few times. The chain joins TRBV29-1 to TRBJ1-1; no firm D call. Per germline, CDR1 SQVTM and CDR2 ANQGSEA. Trimming pared 4 bases from V and 8 bases from J, leaving 14 bases between. The CDR3 contains 12 residues. DNA of the CDR3: TGCAGCGTTGCGGTCGGGGTCATAGAAGCTTTCTTT. It translates to CSVAVGVIEAFF.

About this clonotype: An end of the junction does not agree with germline; a read error may underlie this. This chain joins TRBV27 and TRBJ1-5; 7 bases agree with TRBD1. This CDR3 has 17 residues. Per germline, CDR1 MNHEY and CDR2 SMNVEV (reference sequence). In DNA, the CDR3 is TGTGCCAGCAGTATATCCGGGACAGCAAATAAAAATCAGCCCCAGCATTTT. Protein product: CASSISGTANKNQPQHF.

The sample holds a few counts of this clonotype. CDR3 DNA sequence: TGTGCCAGCAGTTATCGGGGCCCCCGGGACTACGAGCAGTACTTC. It codes for CASSYRGPRDYEQYF. The chain links TRBV6-2 or TRBV6-3 to TRBJ2-7; either TRBD1 or TRBD2 may fit D (5 bases each). This CDR3 contains 15 residues. The germline V gene encodes CDR1 MNHEY and CDR2 SVGEGT. V was clipped by 3 bases and J by 3 bases, with 15 bases between them.

Many counts were recorded for this clonotype. The CDR3 nucleotides are TGTGCCAGCAGTGGACCTAACTATGGCTACACCTTC. Translation: CASSGPNYGYTF. The chain employs TRBV12-3 or TRBV12-4 and TRBJ1-2; the D is unclear. The germline V and J ends were trimmed by 5 bases and 0 bases, with 4 bases remaining between them. The CDR3 is 12 residues long.

The table lists this clonotype with many counts. The genes are TRBV5-1 and TRBJ1-6; D perhaps matches TRBD1 (5 bases). The CDR3 contains 15 residues. V shed 0 bases and J shed 8 bases, with 12 bases lying between them. From germline, CDR1 is SGHRS and CDR2 YFSETQ. The CDR3 protein is CASSLAGTADSPLHF. CDR3 bases: TGCGCCAGCAGCTTGGCAGGGACGGCGGATTCACCCCTCCACTTT.

This clonotype was observed at least ten times. The chain joins TRBV10-3 to TRBJ2-5; TRBD1 matches at 11 bases. The CDR3 consists of 15 residues. The V gene's germline CDR1 is ENHRY and CDR2 SYGVKD. Losses at the gene ends were 6 bases for V and 1 base for J; bases not matched to a gene: 4. CDR3 sequence (DNA): TGTGCCATCAGACAGGGGACAGGGGGCCAAGAGACCCAGTACTTC. It yields the protein CAIRQGTGGQETQYF.

In this sample, this clonotype turned up many times. V gene TRBV12-3 or TRBV12-4 combines with J gene TRBJ2-7, with TRBD2 matching over 12 bases. The CDR3 length is 15 residues. With 3 bases clipped from V and 6 bases from J, the junction kept 6 bases outside the gene matches. For the CDR3, the DNA is TGTGCCAGCAGTTTGTTGGCTAGCGGGAGGGGCGAGCAGTACTTC. Protein sequence: CASSLLASGRGEQYF.

The chain is built from TRBV6-5 and TRBJ1-4; 8 bases match TRBD1. The CDR3 extends over 14 amino acids. V was pared by 6 bases and J by 4 bases, with 4 bases of the junction left unmatched. CDR1 MNHEY and CDR2 SVGAGI come from the germline V gene. CDR3: CASRGQAHNEKLFF. CDR3 in DNA: TGTGCCAGCAGGGGACAGGCCCATAATGAAAAACTGTTTTTT.

This clonotype occurred many times. The chain has TRBV18 and TRBJ1-3, with a possible D match to TRBD1 (5 bases). Germline CDR1 and CDR2: KGHSH and LQKENI. The CDR3 totals 15 residues. V lost 2 bases and J lost 2, with 10 bases in between. CDR3 loop: CASSPEGNTGNTIYF. CDR3 DNA sequence: TGTGCCAGCTCACCAGAGGGGAACACTGGAAACACCATATATTTT.

This clonotype was picked up many times. The chain joins TRBV20-1 to TRBJ1-2, with TRBD1 matching over 9 bases. V lost 5 bases and J lost 6; bases outside the gene matches: 7. The CDR3 consists of 13 residues. Germline CDR1 DFQATT, CDR2 SNEGSKA (reference sequence). The CDR3 nucleotides read TGCAGTGCTCACCGGGACAGGGAAAATGGCTACACCTTC. Translating gives CSAHRDRENGYTF.

This clonotype has at least ten counts. The rearrangement links TRBV6-5 to TRBJ2-1, with 13 bases fitting TRBD2. CDR3 length: 16 residues. Germline V gene data show CDR1 as MNHEY and CDR2 as SVGAGI. The trim removed 6 bases at V and 8 bases at J, leaving 10 bases unmatched. Written as DNA, the CDR3 is TGTGCCAGCAGATCCCCGACTAGCGGGAGGACGGATGAGCAGTTCTTC. Translation: CASRSPTSGRTDEQFF.

This clonotype was counted between two and nine times. CDR3 residues: CASSQEGLGDEQYF. CDR3 DNA sequence: TGTGCCAGCAGCCAAGAAGGTCTTGGGGACGAGCAGTACTTC. This chain uses TRBV14 with TRBJ2-7; no definite D call. The ends were cut back, 0 bases at V and 5 bases at J, with 11 bases in the middle. This CDR3 is built from 14 residues. Germline CDR1 reads SGHDN; CDR2 reads FVKESK. Complete variable domain (other parts from reference TRBV14 and TRBJ2-7): EAGVTQFPSHSVIEKGQTVTLRCDPISGHDNLYWYRRVMGKEIKFLLHFVKESKQDESGMPNNRFLAERTGGTYSTLKVQPAELEDSGVYFCASSQEGLGDEQYFGPGTRLTVT.

In its sample, this clonotype was seen a few times. This clone may be a read error of a much larger clone one base away. The J gene is TRBJ1-1, the V gene TRBV12-3 or TRBV12-4; TRBD1 agrees at 7 bases. The CDR3 loop spans 14 amino acids. CDR3 DNA sequence: TGTGCCAGCGGTTTACAGGGGTTGGCCACTGAAGCTTTCTTT. This codes for CASGLQGLATEAFF.

Relative to its sample, this clonotype is medium-sized (0.01 to 0.1%). V is TRBV30 and J is TRBJ2-7; 9 nucleotides align to TRBD1. The germline V gene encodes CDR1 GTSNPN and CDR2 SVGIG (reference sequence). CDR3 length equals 14 residues. V was clipped by 3 bases and J by 3 bases; unmatched bases: 6. CDR3 nucleotides: TGTGCCTGGAGGTCCGGGACAGGGAGCTACGAGCAGTACGTC. It specifies CAWRSGTGSYEQYV.

This clonotype was picked up one time. This clone may be a read error of a much larger clone one base away. The chain uses TRBV6-2 or TRBV6-3 and TRBJ1-5, with D possibly matching TRBD1 (6 bases). Germline V CDR1 and CDR2: MNHEY, SVGEGT. CDR3 length: 13 residues. The CDR3 sequence is CTSSPDSYQPQHF. In DNA, the CDR3 is TGTACCAGCAGTCCGGACAGTTATCAGCCCCAGCATTTT.

This clonotype occurred many times. The chain has TRBV11-2 and TRBJ2-3; the D gene could be TRBD1 or TRBD2 (5 bases each). This CDR3 comprises 15 residues. Trimming took off 4 bases at V and 4 bases at J, with 15 bases between the two ends. Germline CDR1 SGHAT, CDR2 FQNNGV. CDR3 protein: CASSWGARGADTQYF. The CDR3 DNA is TGTGCCAGCAGCTGGGGAGCCCGGGGCGCAGATACGCAGTATTTT.

This clonotype occurred many times. The rearrangement links TRBV14 to TRBJ1-1, with D perhaps matching TRBD1 (5 bases). This CDR3 has 14 residues. V gave up 2 bases and J gave up 0 bases, with 7 bases separating them. Per germline, CDR1 SGHDN and CDR2 FVKESK. Here the CDR3 reads CASSQSTVNTEAFF. The CDR3 DNA reads as TGTGCCAGCAGCCAATCGACAGTGAACACTGAAGCTTTCTTT.

This chain uses TRBV7-9 with TRBJ2-7, with D unclear. With 6 bases removed from V and 2 bases from J, the gap between germline ends came to 8 bases. Germline CDR1 and CDR2: SEHNR and FQNEAQ (reference sequence). There are 12 residues in the CDR3. CDR3 coding DNA: TGTGCCAGCAGTTCCAATACCTACGAGCAGTACTTC. This gives the protein CASSSNTYEQYF.

The rearrangement links TRBV7-9 to TRBJ1-5, with 7 bases fitting TRBD1. The ends lost 5 bases at V and 2 bases at J; junction bases unmatched: 15. This CDR3 region has 18 residues. Per the germline V gene, CDR1 is SEHNR and CDR2 is FQNEAQ (reference sequence). CDR3 amino acids: CASSPETTGWYRNQPQHF. Here the CDR3 DNA reads TGTGCCAGCAGCCCCGAGACGACAGGGTGGTATCGCAATCAGCCCCAGCATTTT.

In its sample, this clonotype was seen many times. V and J are TRBV4-2 and TRBJ1-1, with D possibly TRBD1 on 5 matching bases. Per the germline V gene, CDR1 is LGHNA and CDR2 is YNFKEQ. With 1 base removed from V and 1 base from J, the gap between germline ends came to 10 bases. This CDR3 comprises 15 residues. The CDR3 spells CASSQAAGQNTEAFF. The CDR3 DNA follows: TGTGCCAGCAGCCAAGCGGCAGGGCAGAACACTGAAGCTTTCTTT.

The chain employs TRBV18 and TRBJ2-1; D uncertain. Per germline, CDR1 KGHSH and CDR2 LQKENI. The CDR3 contains 13 residues. V lost 3 bases and J lost 9, with 12 bases in between. The CDR3 sequence: CASSPVQVFEQFF. The CDR3 DNA sequence: TGTGCCAGCTCACCGGTCCAGGTGTTTGAGCAGTTCTTC.

The chain is built from TRBV24-1 and TRBJ2-3, with D tentatively TRBD2 (6 bases). From germline, CDR1 is KGHDR and CDR2 SFDVKD. With 3 bases removed from V and 8 bases from J, the gap between germline ends came to 20 bases. The CDR3 extends over 16 amino acids. This CDR3 is CATSDDPGATTSTQYF. CDR3 nucleotide sequence: TGTGCCACCAGTGATGACCCGGGAGCGACTACGAGTACGCAGTATTTT.

This clonotype came up many times. This sequence joins TRBV29-1 and TRBJ2-3; D is tentatively TRBD1 or TRBD2 (5 bases each). From germline, CDR1 is SQVTM and CDR2 ANQGSEA. V lost 4 bases to trimming and J lost 2 bases, with 10 bases between them. The CDR3 is made up of 13 amino acids. This CDR3 is CSVAGRATDTQYF. In nucleotides, the CDR3 is TGCAGCGTTGCGGGACGCGCCACAGATACGCAGTATTTT.

With respect to this clonotype: Given a much more abundant clone one base away, this may be a read error. The missing conserved phenylalanine or tryptophan at the end of this CDR3 makes a read error likely. The chain carries TRBV20-1 and TRBJ1-2; D possibly corresponds to TRBD1 (5 bases). V was pared by 1 base and J by 3 bases, with 9 bases between. The CDR3 length is 13 residues. The germline gives CDR1 DFQATT, CDR2 SNEGSKA (reference sequence). CDR3 in amino acids: CSARALTDYGYTS. The CDR3 DNA reads as TGCAGTGCTAGAGCCCTGACAGACTATGGCTACACCTCC.